The subject of this entry is one T cell receptor (beta chain). The germline gives CDR1 MNHEY, CDR2 SMNVEV (reference sequence). Trimming removed 8 bases from V and 1 base from J, with 15 bases in between. This CDR3 is 15 amino acids long. The entry originates in a study of T cell responses to AZD1222 COVID-19 vaccine. Both about-4-week and about-12-week second-dose recipients were combined. Data came from immunoSEQ multiplex PCR; TCRdb stores just in-frame clones and leaves some out. The table includes 250,000 to 300,000 clones, about 94% detected once. The chain uses TRBV27 and TRBJ1-5; possibly TRBD1 for D (5 bases). Sequenced material: peripheral blood, taken 28 days after the second AZD1222 dose. The TCR comes from an adult who received the AZD1222 COVID-19 vaccine. Here the CDR3 DNA reads TGTGCCAGCGGCCGGGGGGTGATGAGCAATCAGCCCCAGCATTTT. As protein: CASGRGVMSNQPQHF.